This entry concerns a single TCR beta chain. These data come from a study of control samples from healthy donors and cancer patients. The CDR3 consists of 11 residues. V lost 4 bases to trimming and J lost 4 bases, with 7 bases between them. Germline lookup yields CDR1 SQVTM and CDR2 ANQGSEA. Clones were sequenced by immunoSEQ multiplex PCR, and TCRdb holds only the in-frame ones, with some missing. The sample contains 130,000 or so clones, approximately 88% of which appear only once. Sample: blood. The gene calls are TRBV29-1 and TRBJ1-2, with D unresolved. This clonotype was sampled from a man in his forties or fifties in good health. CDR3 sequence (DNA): TGCAGCGTTGGGGGAGTCTATGGCTACACCTTC. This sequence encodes CSVGGVYGYTF.